Following are 3 T cell receptor beta chains from one sample sequenced in a study of blood T cell repertoires in COVID-19 (TCRdb year 2020). The library came from the immunoSEQ multiplex PCR assay. TCRdb re-hosts the immuneACCESS table, in-frame sequences only. Its copies lack some clones; in the studies checked, an unresolved V gene accounts for under half of them, and the cause for the rest is not known. Here the sample has 80,000 to 130,000 clones; nearly 90% occur a single time. The top ten hold less than 7.5% of the sample. The specimen was peripheral blood. Source of these receptors: a woman aged 55-70 years with acute or convalescent COVID-19.

The chain combines TRBV5-1 with TRBJ1-4; possible D gene TRBD1, 5 bases. The V gene's germline CDR1 is SGHRS and CDR2 YFSETQ. CDR3 length: 14 amino acids. The ends were cut back, 1 base at V and 8 bases at J, with 12 bases in the middle. CDR3 bases: TGCGCCAGCAGCTTGAGGGGTAGTAACGAAAAACTGTTTTTT. Translation gives CASSLRGSNEKLFF.

The chain recombines TRBV21-1 with TRBJ2-7; the D segment call TRBD2 is taken from the table without a DNA check. TRBV21-1 is a pseudogene locus. The CDR3 contains 19 residues. This chain's CDR3 is CASSRDPTSGRDSSYEQYV. The CDR3, as DNA: TGTGCCAGCAGCAGAGACCCGACTAGCGGGAGGGACAGCTCCTACGAGCAGTACGTC.

The DNA of the CDR3 is TGTGCCAGCAGCTTGCCAGGGTTCAACACTGAAGCTTTCTTT. Its translation: CASSLPGFNTEAFF. The rearrangement links TRBV5-6 to TRBJ1-1; D may be TRBD1 (5 bases). Per the germline V gene, CDR1 is SGHDT and CDR2 is YYEEEE. This CDR3 is built from 14 residues. The germline V and J ends were trimmed by 1 base and 2 bases, with 9 bases remaining between them.